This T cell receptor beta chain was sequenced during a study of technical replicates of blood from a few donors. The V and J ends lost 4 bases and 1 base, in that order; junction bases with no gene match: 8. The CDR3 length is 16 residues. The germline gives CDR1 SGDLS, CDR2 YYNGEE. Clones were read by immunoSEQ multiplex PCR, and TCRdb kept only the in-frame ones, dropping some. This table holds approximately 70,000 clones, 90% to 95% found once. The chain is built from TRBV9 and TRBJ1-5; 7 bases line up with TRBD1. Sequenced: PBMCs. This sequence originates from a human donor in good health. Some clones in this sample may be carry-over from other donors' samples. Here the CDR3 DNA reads TGTGCCAGCAGCCCCGAGGGACAGTTAAGCAATCAGCCCCAGCATTTT. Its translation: CASSPEGQLSNQPQHF.